The clone carrying this T cell receptor (beta chain) appeared a few times. This CDR3 has 13 amino acids. CDR1 and CDR2 (germline): SQVTM, ANQGSEA. The ends were cut back, 7 bases at V and 2 bases at J, with 14 bases in the middle. Generated by immunoSEQ multiplex PCR, the TCRdb table keeps only in-frame clones and is missing some. The sample includes more than 300,000 clones, about 87% seen only once; the top ten take approximately 1.8%. Seattle patients were enrolled while actively infected and followed longitudinally. The sample comes from a study of blood T cell repertoires in COVID-19. The sequenced material came from peripheral blood. The source is a woman aged 30 to 39 with COVID-19, enrolled during active disease. The V call is TRBV29-1, the J call TRBJ1-2; D might be TRBD1 (5 bases). In nucleotides, the CDR3 is TGCAGCGGGGGAGGGGCCCCAAACTATGGCTACACCTTC. Encoded protein: CSGGGAPNYGYTF.